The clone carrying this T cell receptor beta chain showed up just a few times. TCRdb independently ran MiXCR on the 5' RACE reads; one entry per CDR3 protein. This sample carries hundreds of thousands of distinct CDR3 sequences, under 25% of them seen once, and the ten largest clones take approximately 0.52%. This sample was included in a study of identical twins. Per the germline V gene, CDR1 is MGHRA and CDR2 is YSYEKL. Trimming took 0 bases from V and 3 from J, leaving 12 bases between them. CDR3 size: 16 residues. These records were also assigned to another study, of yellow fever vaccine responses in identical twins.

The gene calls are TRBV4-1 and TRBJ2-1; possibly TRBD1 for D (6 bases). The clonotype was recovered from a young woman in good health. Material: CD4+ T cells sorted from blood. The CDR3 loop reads CASSQEGTGIYNEQFF. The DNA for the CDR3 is TGCGCCAGCAGCCAAGAGGGTACAGGGATCTACAATGAGCAGTTCTTC.